A single sample is the source of the 16 T cell receptor beta chains below, sequenced in a study of T cell repertoires in cytomegalovirus infection (dated by TCRdb to between 2018 and 2021). The instrument was an Illumina HiSeq 1500. The public sequencing data were trimmed at Q25 with fastp and processed into clonotypes with MiXCR by TCRdb, which kept only in-frame beta chains. For every CDR3 protein sequence, its rows merge into one entry that carries the most common genes and DNA. For this sample the table gives about 180,000 distinct CDR3 sequences, of which about a sixth were detected only once. The leading ten clones occupy approximately 25% of the sample. Sample: CD8+ T cells from PBMCs. These receptors were collected from a human donor in good health (CMV status not recorded). Some clones in this sample may be carry-over from other donors' samples.

This clonotype was counted between two and nine times. The chain is built from TRBV7-9 and TRBJ1-1, with unresolved D. Trimming left V 10 bases short and J 0 bases short, with 12 bases between. This CDR3 contains 13 residues. Germline V gene sequence: CDR1 SEHNR, CDR2 FQNEAQ (reference sequence). CDR3 sequence reads: CATLGDMNTEAFF. DNA for the CDR3: TGTGCCACCCTGGGAGACATGAACACTGAAGCTTTCTTT.

The sample holds a few counts of this clonotype. The V gene is TRBV28, the J gene TRBJ1-1; D is perhaps TRBD1 (5 bases). Germline assignment: CDR1 MDHEN and CDR2 SYDVKM. The CDR3 totals 15 residues. Trimming pared 2 bases from V and 3 bases from J, leaving 13 bases between. CDR3 bases: TGTGCCAGCAGTTTAAGCCCAGGGCAGGACACTGAAGCTTTCTTT. This gives the protein CASSLSPGQDTEAFF. Complete variable domain (other parts from reference TRBV28 and TRBJ1-1): DVKVTQSSRYLVKRTGEKVFLECVQDMDHENMFWYRQDPGLGLRLIYFSYDVKMKEKGDIPEGYSVSREKKERFSLILESASTNQTSMYLCASSLSPGQDTEAFFGQGTRLTVV.

Ten or more counts support this clonotype. DNA for the CDR3: TGTGCCAGCAGTTTATTCAGGGAGAACACTGAAGCTTTCTTT. Translation: CASSLFRENTEAFF. The chain couples TRBV12-3 or TRBV12-4 to TRBJ1-1, with D perhaps TRBD1 (5 bases). V lost 2 bases, J lost 1 base, and 8 bases lay in between. The CDR3 runs 14 residues.

This chain uses TRBV7-9 with TRBJ1-6; a possible D gene is TRBD1 (5 bases). The CDR3 runs 16 residues. Germline loops: CDR1 SEHNR, CDR2 FQNEAQ (reference sequence). Trimming left V 1 base short and J 7 bases short, with 14 bases between. The CDR3 reads CASSLDRTWGNSPLHF. For the CDR3, the DNA is TGTGCCAGCAGCTTAGATCGGACATGGGGGAATTCACCCCTCCACTTT.

The V gene is TRBV29-1, the J gene TRBJ1-2, with 9 bases that match TRBD1. V gave up 8 bases and J gave up 4 bases; unmatched junction bases: 8. Looked up from germline, CDR1 is SQVTM and CDR2 is ANQGSEA. The CDR3 covers 13 residues. This chain's CDR3 is CSIRTGEGYGYTF. CDR3 nucleotide sequence: TGCAGCATACGGACAGGGGAGGGCTATGGCTACACCTTC.

This chain's CDR3 is CASSPTVSFYEQYF. Written as DNA, the CDR3 is TGTGCCAGCAGCCCGACCGTCTCCTTCTACGAGCAGTACTTC. The V and J genes are TRBV7-9 and TRBJ2-7; the D is unclear. The germline V gene has CDR1 SEHNR and CDR2 FQNEAQ (reference sequence). This CDR3 spans 14 amino acids. V lost 5 bases and J lost 3, with 14 bases in between. Supplemented by reference TRBV7-9 and TRBJ2-7, the full variable domain reads DTGVSQNPRHKITKRGQNVTFRCDPISEHNRLYWYRQTLGQGPEFLTYFQNEAQLEKSRLLSDRFSAERPKGSFSTLEIQRTEQGDSAMYLCASSPTVSFYEQYFGPGTRLTVT.

A few counts support this clonotype. The J gene is TRBJ2-7, the V gene TRBV7-6; 8 nucleotides agree with TRBD1. This CDR3 has 14 residues. J lost 2 bases, V lost 8 bases, and 8 bases had no gene match. CDR1 and CDR2 from the germline V gene are SGHVS and FNYEAQ. CDR3 region: CASVPGTGPYEQYF. As DNA, the CDR3 is TGTGCCAGCGTACCGGGGACAGGCCCCTACGAGCAGTACTTC.

The sample holds a few counts of this clonotype. The chain uses TRBV7-7 and TRBJ2-3, with 9 bases fitting TRBD2. Trimming at V came to 1 base and at J to 5 bases, leaving 4 bases not matched to a gene. CDR1 SSHAT and CDR2 FNYEAQ come from the germline V gene (reference sequence). The CDR3 has 15 amino acids. The CDR3 region is CASSLEAGGRDTQYF. The CDR3 DNA reads as TGTGCCAGCAGCTTAGAGGCGGGGGGGCGAGATACGCAGTATTTT.

The rearrangement uses TRBV7-2 and TRBJ2-3; 9 nucleotides match TRBD1. The V gene end was trimmed by 4 bases and the J gene end by 7 bases; junction bases not matched to a gene: 6. The CDR3 is 14 residues long. Germline values: CDR1 SGHTA, CDR2 FQGNSA. The CDR3 region is CASSYGTGLNTQYF. Written as DNA, the CDR3 is TGTGCCAGCAGCTACGGGACAGGGTTGAATACGCAGTATTTT.

For the CDR3, the DNA is TGTGCCAGTACTGACAGGTCCTATGGCTACACCTTC. Translation: CASTDRSYGYTF. The chain links TRBV4-2 to TRBJ1-2, with a tentative D call TRBD1 (6 bases). The V end was cut by 9 bases, the J end by 4 bases, with 12 bases between. CDR1 and CDR2 (germline): LGHNA, YNFKEQ. The CDR3 runs to 12 residues.

The table lists this clonotype with a few counts. The V and J genes are TRBV28 and TRBJ2-5, with D uncertain. The V gene lost 3 bases and the J gene lost 5 bases, with 10 bases spanning the gap. CDR3 length: 13 amino acids. Germline CDR1 MDHEN, CDR2 SYDVKM. The CDR3 bases are TGTGCCAGCAGTTTTAATGGGTACGAGACCCAGTACTTC. This translates into CASSFNGYETQYF.

This clonotype occurred a few times. The chain carries TRBV2 and TRBJ1-5, with a tentative D call TRBD1 (5 bases). The CDR3 length is 13 residues. Trimming stripped 7 bases from V and 5 bases from J, with 12 bases between. Germline V gene sequence: CDR1 SNHLY, CDR2 FYNNEI. For the CDR3, the DNA is TGTGCCAGCACCGAGGGGTATTATCAGCCCCAGCATTTT. Residues: CASTEGYYQPQHF.

This clonotype was seen more than once but under ten times. The chain has TRBV2 and TRBJ1-2, with D perhaps TRBD1 (6 bases). The V gene's germline CDR1 is SNHLY and CDR2 FYNNEI. V shed 7 bases and J shed 4 bases, with 16 bases lying between them. The CDR3 has 14 residues. As DNA, the CDR3 is TGTGCCAGCACATCTTCCGGGACACTCTATGGCTACACCTTC. Translation gives CASTSSGTLYGYTF.

The chain recombines TRBV6-5 with TRBJ1-1; D call uncertain. Trimming took 10 bases from V and 1 from J, leaving 16 bases between them. Germline CDR1 and CDR2: MNHEY and SVGAGI. The CDR3 has 14 residues. Here the CDR3 reads CATNLGLENTEAFF. The CDR3 nucleotides read TGTGCCACCAACCTGGGTCTTGAGAACACTGAAGCTTTCTTT.

The rearrangement links TRBV7-9 to TRBJ1-2, with unresolved D. V gave up 1 base and J gave up 8 bases, with 14 bases separating them. This CDR3 has 14 residues. Germline V lookup: CDR1 SEHNR, CDR2 FQNEAQ (reference sequence). The CDR3, as DNA: TGTGCCAGCAGCTTAGGGCCGGCCGCGGGGGGCTACACCTTC. As protein: CASSLGPAAGGYTF.

The chain carries TRBV7-9 and TRBJ1-2; D ambiguous. V dropped 4 bases and J dropped 5 bases, with 14 bases sitting between them. This CDR3 spans 14 amino acids. The germline CDR1 and CDR2 sequences are SEHNR and FQNEAQ (reference sequence). CDR3 sequence (DNA): TGTGCCAGCAGCTCGAGTGGGGAAGGATATGGCTACACCTTC. Its protein product is CASSSSGEGYGYTF.